This TCR beta chain appears in the sequencing data of a study of post-analysis software for immune sequencing data. Study-wide context: The study covered relapsing-remitting, secondary progressive and progressive-relapsing courses of multiple sclerosis. Study conclusions and caveats: Controls showed lower frequencies than patients for several TRBV segments, and TRBV5-6, TRBV5-1 and TRBV20-1 were among these. Normalized Chao1 diversity was significantly reduced in patients versus controls. Samples made in the same batch grouped tightly together by F measure.

Tagging with unique molecular identifiers was a feature of the TCR beta cDNA libraries. Once roughly 1 to 10 million T cells were used, hundreds of thousands of cDNA molecules resulted. Via MiXCR, TCRdb re-called the PCR reads, giving one row per CDR3 protein. Of about 770,000 distinct CDR3 sequences detected, around 45% appear once; the ten largest clones hold roughly 4.9%. This clonotype was detected once. Its antigen is undetermined. The CDR3 has 16 residues. With 5 bases clipped from V and 5 bases from J, the junction kept 9 bases outside the gene matches. Germline V gives CDR1 LGHDT, CDR2 YNNKEL (reference sequence).

This rearrangement joins TRBV3-1 to TRBJ2-1, with 10 bases lining up with TRBD1. This clonotype was sampled from a girl aged 5 to 17 with multiple sclerosis. The specimen sequenced was blood. CDR3 nucleotide sequence: TGTGCCAGCAGCGCCCCAGGGGACAGGGGTAACAATGAGCAGTTCTTC. Translating it yields CASSAPGDRGNNEQFF.